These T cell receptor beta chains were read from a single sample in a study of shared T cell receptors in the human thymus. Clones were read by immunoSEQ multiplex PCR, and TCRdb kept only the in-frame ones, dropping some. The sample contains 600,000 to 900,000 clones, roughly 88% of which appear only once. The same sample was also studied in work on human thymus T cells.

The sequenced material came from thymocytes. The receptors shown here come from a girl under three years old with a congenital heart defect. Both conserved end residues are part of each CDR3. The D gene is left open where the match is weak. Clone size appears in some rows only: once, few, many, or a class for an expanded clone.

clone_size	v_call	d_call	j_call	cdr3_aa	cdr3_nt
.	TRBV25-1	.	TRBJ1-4	CASSEFVGTSEKLFF	TGTGCCAGCAGTGAATTCGTCGGGACTAGTGAAAAACTGTTTTTT
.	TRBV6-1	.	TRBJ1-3	CAVYGFSGNTIYF	TGTGCCGTTTACGGTTTTTCTGGAAACACCATATATTTT
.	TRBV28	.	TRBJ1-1	CASSPLSGDWIYGYREAFF	TGTGCCAGCAGTCCCCTAAGTGGAGACTGGATTTATGGTTATAGGGAAGCTTTCTTT
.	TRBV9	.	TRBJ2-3	CASSGSSGGANVSTDTQYF	TGTGCCAGCAGCGGCTCAAGTGGGGGGGCGAACGTGAGTACAGATACGCAGTATTTT
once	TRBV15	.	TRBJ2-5	CATSRGNSVDRETQYF	TGTGCCACCAGCAGAGGCAATAGCGTTGATCGAGAGACCCAGTACTTC
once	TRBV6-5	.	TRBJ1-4	CASSYSNPAGNEKLFF	TGTGCCAGCAGTTACTCGAACCCGGCCGGGAATGAAAAACTGTTTTTT
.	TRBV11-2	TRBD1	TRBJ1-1	CASSFGGGQRNTEAFF	TGTGCCAGCAGCTTCGGAGGGGGCCAAAGGAACACTGAAGCTTTCTTT
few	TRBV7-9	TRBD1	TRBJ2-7	CASSLENLRDRILW	TGTGCCAGCAGCTTAGAAAATTTGCGGGACAGGATCCTTTGG
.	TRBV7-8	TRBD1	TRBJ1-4	CASSLGAGQGWEKLFF	TGTGCCAGCAGCTTAGGGGCGGGACAGGGATGGGAAAAACTGTTTTTT
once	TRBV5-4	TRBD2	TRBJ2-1	CASSPRTSTNNEQFF	TGTGCCAGCAGCCCCCGGACTAGTACGAACAATGAGCAGTTCTTC
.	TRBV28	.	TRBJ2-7	CASSFGGSYEQYF	TGTGCCAGCAGTTTTGGGGGGTCCTACGAGCAGTACTTC
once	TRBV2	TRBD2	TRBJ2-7	CASSEGGGSMQQEYF	TGTGCCAGCAGTGAGGGGGGGGGTTCTATGCAGCAGGAGTACTTC
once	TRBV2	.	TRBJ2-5	CASSEEVSSSLKQETQYF	TGTGCCAGCAGTGAAGAGGTTTCGTCTAGCCTGAAACAAGAGACCCAGTACTTC
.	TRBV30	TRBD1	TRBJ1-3	CARRDRGNTIYF	TGTGCCCGCCGGGACAGAGGAAACACCATATATTTT
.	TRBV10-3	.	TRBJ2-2	CAISVGQIRIRHPGELFF	TGTGCCATCAGTGTTGGACAGATACGAATTAGACACCCGGGGGAGCTGTTTTTT
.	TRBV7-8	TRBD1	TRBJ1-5	CASSPGTGSKGQPQHF	TGTGCCAGCAGCCCAGGGACAGGGTCTAAAGGACAGCCCCAGCATTTT
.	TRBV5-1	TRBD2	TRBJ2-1	CASTNPGLAGGLGNEQFF	TGCGCCAGCACTAATCCGGGACTAGCGGGGGGGCTAGGGAATGAGCAGTTCTTC
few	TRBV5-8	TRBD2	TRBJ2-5	CASSFASGGQETQYF	TGTGCCAGCAGCTTCGCTAGCGGGGGTCAAGAGACCCAGTACTTC
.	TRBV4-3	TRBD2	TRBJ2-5	CASSQDRVGGGFTETQYF	TGCGCCAGCAGCCAAGACCGGGTCGGGGGGGGCTTTACAGAGACCCAGTACTTC
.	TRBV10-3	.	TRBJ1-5	CAISESANQPQHF	TGTGCCATCAGTGAGTCGGCTAATCAGCCCCAGCATTTT
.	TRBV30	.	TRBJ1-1	CAWSVGQGNTEAFF	TGTGCCTGGAGTGTTGGCCAGGGGAATACTGAAGCTTTCTTT
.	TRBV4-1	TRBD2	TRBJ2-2	CASSQDLCGGSSGELFF	TGCGCCAGCAGCCAAGATCTGTGCGGGGGATCGTCCGGGGAGCTGTTTTTT
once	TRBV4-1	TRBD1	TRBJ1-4	CASSHAPGQGAGKLFF	TGCGCCAGCAGCCACGCGCCCGGACAGGGGGCTGGAAAACTGTTTTTT
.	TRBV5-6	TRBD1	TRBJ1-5	CASSLAGGQPQHF	TGTGCCAGCAGCCTGGCAGGGGGTCAGCCCCAGCATTTT
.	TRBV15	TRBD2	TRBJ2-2	CATSQRTTSGGASTGELFF	TGTGCCACCAGCCAACGCACGACTAGCGGGGGGGCATCAACCGGGGAGCTGTTTTTT
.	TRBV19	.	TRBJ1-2	CASRPGQGPYYGYTF	TGTGCCAGTCGCCCTGGGCAGGGGCCTTACTATGGCTACACCTTC
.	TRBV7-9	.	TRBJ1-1	CASSESYRVNTEAFF	TGTGCCAGCAGCGAGTCATACAGGGTGAACACTGAAGCTTTCTTT
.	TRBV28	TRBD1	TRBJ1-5	CASVRTGPHQPQHF	TGTGCCAGCGTCAGGACAGGGCCCCATCAGCCCCAGCATTTT
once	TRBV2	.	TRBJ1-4	CASVPGANEKLFF	TGTGCCAGCGTACCAGGCGCTAATGAAAAACTGTTTTTT
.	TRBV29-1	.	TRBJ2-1	CSVPKGGNEQFF	TGCAGCGTCCCCAAGGGCGGGAATGAGCAGTTCTTC
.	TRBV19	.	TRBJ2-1	CASSTTTPESYNEQFF	TGTGCCAGTAGTACAACTACGCCGGAATCCTACAATGAGCAGTTCTTC
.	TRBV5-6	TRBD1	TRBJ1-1	CASSPGQGSTEAFF	TGTGCCAGCAGCCCTGGACAGGGCAGCACTGAAGCTTTCTTT
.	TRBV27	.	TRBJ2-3	CASSSSDLDTQYF	TGTGCCAGCAGTTCCTCCGACTTAGATACGCAGTATTTT
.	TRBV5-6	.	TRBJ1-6	CASSSFRGGVTGSPLHF	TGTGCCAGCAGCTCTTTTCGGGGGGGCGTCACGGGGTCACCCCTCCACTTT
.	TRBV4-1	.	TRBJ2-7	CASSQDLGGRSGEQYF	TGCGCCAGCAGCCAAGATCTAGGGGGACGGTCGGGTGAGCAGTACTTC